These 24 T cell receptor beta chains originate from one sample sequenced in a study of control samples from healthy donors and cancer patients. The protocol was immunoSEQ multiplex PCR, while the TCRdb copy is restricted to in-frame clones and leaves out a portion. The sample consists of approximately 70,000 clones, over 65% of them appearing once. What was sequenced was blood. These receptors were taken from a man aged 50 or older in good health.

The J gene is TRBJ2-7, the V gene TRBV14; TRBD2 matches at 9 bases. V dropped 5 bases and J dropped 6; count of bases not matched to a gene: 8. Germline CDR1 is SGHDN and CDR2 is FVKESK. The CDR3 runs 14 residues. CDR3 DNA sequence: TGTGCCAGCAGCGCTGGCGGGAGGGCCGCCGAGCAGTACTTC. Translating gives CASSAGGRAAEQYF.

The chain couples TRBV24-1 to TRBJ1-2, with 7 bases fitting TRBD1. CDR3 length: 16 residues. The germline V gene encodes CDR1 KGHDR and CDR2 SFDVKD. The V gene end was trimmed by 4 bases and the J gene end by 6 bases; junction bases not matched to a gene: 13. In nucleotides, the CDR3 is TGTGCCACCAGTGACTCTCGACAGGGAAGTGCGAATGGCTACACCTTC. This encodes CATSDSRQGSANGYTF.

CDR3 nucleotides: TGTGCCAGCAGCTTAGCAGGACTACCCACAGATACGCAGTATTTT. Its translation is CASSLAGLPTDTQYF. The chain joins TRBV7-6 to TRBJ2-3, with D tentatively TRBD2 (6 bases). The CDR3 length is 15 residues. Germline V gene data show CDR1 as SGHVS and CDR2 as FNYEAQ. Trimming left V 0 bases short and J 2 bases short, with 9 bases between.

This chain joins TRBV5-1 and TRBJ2-7; no firm D call. Germline V gene sequence: CDR1 SGHRS, CDR2 YFSETQ. Trimming left V 4 bases short and J 0 bases short, with 5 bases between. The CDR3 covers 12 residues. The CDR3 coding sequence is TGCGCCAGCAGCAAAGACTCCTACGAGCAGTACTTC. Encoded protein: CASSKDSYEQYF.

The chain employs TRBV13 and TRBJ2-7, with 14 bases lining up with TRBD2. V was clipped by 5 bases and J by 9 bases; unmatched bases: 12. The CDR3 consists of 16 residues. Per germline, CDR1 PRHDT and CDR2 FYEKMQ (reference sequence). Written as DNA, the CDR3 is TGTGCCAGCAGCCCCTACGGACTAGCGGGAGGAGTGGGGCAGTACTTC. Its protein product is CASSPYGLAGGVGQYF.

This chain connects TRBV7-6 to TRBJ2-1, with D tentatively TRBD1 (6 bases). From germline, CDR1 is SGHVS and CDR2 FNYEAQ. V was shortened by 1 base and J by 10 bases, with 11 bases between the two germline ends. This CDR3 region has 13 residues. Written as DNA, the CDR3 is TGTGCCAGCAGCTTAGATCCTGGGGGCGAGCAGTTCTTC. This translates into CASSLDPGGEQFF.

The V call is TRBV29-1, the J call TRBJ2-5, with D unresolved. The CDR3 covers 11 residues. V lost 7 bases and J 5 bases, leaving 11 bases between the germline ends. Germline V gene lookup returns CDR1 SQVTM and CDR2 ANQGSEA. The CDR3: CSGGRQETQYF. As DNA, the CDR3 is TGCAGCGGGGGTAGGCAGGAGACCCAGTACTTC.

The chain employs TRBV5-8 and TRBJ2-7; D is uncertain. V dropped 6 bases and J dropped 3 bases, with 13 bases sitting between them. The CDR3 extends over 13 amino acids. Germline loops: CDR1 SGHTS, CDR2 YDEGEE. Written as DNA, the CDR3 is TGTGCCAGCACCCGCCGTGACGGCTACGAGCAGTACTTC. This sequence encodes CASTRRDGYEQYF.

This clone is a singleton in its sample. The chain has TRBV11-3 and TRBJ2-2; 11 bases map to TRBD1. The CDR3 length is 15 residues. The V and J ends lost 6 bases and 5 bases, in that order; junction bases with no gene match: 5. Per germline, CDR1 SGHNT and CDR2 YENEEA. The CDR3 DNA sequence: TGTGCCAGCAGTAGGACAGGGGGCTGGACCGGGGAGCTGTTTTTT. Protein product: CASSRTGGWTGELFF.

The chain joins TRBV19 to TRBJ2-7; 9 positions agree with TRBD1. Germline CDR1 is LNHDA and CDR2 is SQIVND (reference sequence). This CDR3 has 16 amino acids. The V segment lost 2 bases and the J segment 2 bases; nucleotides outside the gene matches: 7. The CDR3 reads CASSISPTGGAYEQYF. The CDR3 nucleotides are TGTGCCAGTAGTATATCCCCGACAGGGGGAGCCTACGAGCAGTACTTC. The full variable domain, with the rest looked up from reference TRBV19 and TRBJ2-7, is DGGITQSPKYLFRKEGQNVTLSCEQNLNHDAMYWYRQDPGQGLRLIYYSQIVNDFQKGDIAEGYSVSREKKESFPLTVTSAQKNPTAFYLCASSISPTGGAYEQYFGPGTRLTVT.

The chain couples TRBV27 to TRBJ1-2; possibly TRBD1 for D (6 bases). Trimming pared 4 bases from V and 4 bases from J, leaving 10 bases between. This CDR3 region has 13 residues. Germline loops: CDR1 MNHEY, CDR2 SMNVEV (reference sequence). Here the CDR3 reads CASSSGQFYGYTF. CDR3 DNA: TGTGCCAGCAGTTCAGGACAGTTCTATGGCTACACCTTC.

This chain links TRBV30 with TRBJ2-2; D is unclear. Trimming removed 3 bases from V and 2 bases from J, with 13 bases in between. The CDR3 extends over 15 amino acids. CDR1 is GTSNPN, CDR2 SVGIG, per germline (reference sequence). The CDR3 loop reads CAWSLSSSNTGELFF. The CDR3, as DNA: TGTGCCTGGAGCCTCTCATCTTCTAACACCGGGGAGCTGTTTTTT.

J is TRBJ2-3 and V is TRBV27; weak D call: TRBD1 (6 bases). The CDR3 loop spans 16 amino acids. V was trimmed by 6 bases and J by 3 bases, leaving 19 bases between them. Germline lookup yields CDR1 MNHEY and CDR2 SMNVEV (reference sequence). CDR3 residues: CASSHYRGFLTDTQYF. The CDR3, as DNA: TGTGCCAGCAGCCACTATAGGGGGTTCTTGACAGATACGCAGTATTTT.

This chain links TRBV5-1 with TRBJ2-5; tentatively, D is TRBD1 or TRBD2 (5 bases each). The V and J ends lost 0 bases and 4 bases respectively, with 13 bases between them. Looked up from germline, CDR1 is SGHRS and CDR2 is YFSETQ. This CDR3 is built from 15 residues. The CDR3 loop reads CASSLGSFGTETQYF. CDR3 coding DNA: TGCGCCAGCAGCTTGGGGTCCTTTGGGACAGAGACCCAGTACTTC.

The genes are TRBV5-5 and TRBJ2-7; maybe TRBD1 (6 bases). Germline V gene lookup returns CDR1 SGHKS and CDR2 YYEKEE (reference sequence). The CDR3 has 15 residues. The ends were cut back, 3 bases at V and 1 base at J, with 14 bases in the middle. CDR3 bases: TGTGCCAGCAGCTACCCCCACAGGGCGTCCTACGAGCAGTACTTC. As protein: CASSYPHRASYEQYF.

As concerns this clone: In the same sample, other DNA sequences code for this CDR3. The chain couples TRBV3-1 (or the pseudogene TRBV3-2) to TRBJ1-2; D uncertain. This CDR3 contains 12 residues. The ends were cut back, 1 base at V and 0 bases at J, with 0 bases in the middle. Germline CDR1 and CDR2: LGHDT and YNNKEL (reference sequence). The CDR3 spells CASSQANYGYTF. The CDR3 DNA is TGTGCCAGCAGCCAAGCTAACTATGGCTACACCTTC.

This clone appeared once. This chain joins TRBV28 and TRBJ1-2, with unresolved D. Germline V gene data show CDR1 as MDHEN and CDR2 as SYDVKM. The germline V and J ends were trimmed by 3 bases and 8 bases, with 10 bases remaining between them. This CDR3 comprises 12 residues. The CDR3 region is CASSFPGSGYTF. DNA of the CDR3: TGTGCCAGCAGTTTTCCAGGTAGCGGCTACACCTTC.

With regard to this clone: The sample has other DNA sequences that encode this CDR3 too. The chain recombines TRBV4-1 with TRBJ1-4, with 7 positions matching TRBD1. CDR3 length equals 16 residues. The J segment lost 8 bases and the V segment lost 1 base, leaving 10 bases of the junction unmatched. Germline V CDR1 and CDR2: MGHRA, YSYEKL. The CDR3: CASSQVGRQGGEKLFF. The CDR3 DNA reads TGCGCCAGCAGCCAAGTTGGAAGGCAGGGGGGAGAAAAACTGTTTTTT.

This clone was seen a single time. The V gene is TRBV30, the J gene TRBJ2-7, with D possibly matching TRBD1 (6 bases). CDR1 and CDR2 (germline): GTSNPN, SVGIG (reference sequence). Trimming left V 2 bases short and J 4 bases short, with 12 bases between. This CDR3 is 13 amino acids long. The chain's CDR3 is CAWSLGRGYEQYF. The CDR3 DNA follows: TGTGCCTGGAGTCTGGGCAGGGGTTACGAGCAGTACTTC.

The chain uses TRBV18 and TRBJ2-1; D is unresolved. CDR1 KGHSH and CDR2 LQKENI come from the germline V gene. V gave up 3 bases and J gave up 0 bases, with 0 bases separating them. CDR3 size: 12 residues. This chain's CDR3 is CASSPSYNEQFF. The CDR3 DNA reads as TGTGCCAGCTCACCCTCCTACAATGAGCAGTTCTTC.

The chain joins TRBV11-2 to TRBJ2-1, with D hard to call. This CDR3 is built from 12 residues. Trimming took off 2 bases at V and 4 bases at J, with 3 bases between the two ends. Germline V CDR1 and CDR2: SGHAT, FQNNGV. The CDR3 sequence is CASSLQYNEQFF. In DNA, the CDR3 is TGTGCCAGCAGCTTACAGTACAATGAGCAGTTCTTC.

The gene calls are TRBV19 and TRBJ2-2, with TRBD2 matching 8 bases. CDR1 and CDR2 from the germline V gene are LNHDA and SQIVND (reference sequence). The CDR3 covers 16 residues. Losses at the gene ends were 1 base for V and 4 bases for J; bases not matched to a gene: 5. The CDR3 reads CASSIGAGGPTGELFF. CDR3 nucleotide sequence: TGTGCCAGTAGTATAGGGGCGGGAGGCCCCACCGGGGAGCTGTTTTTT.

This chain uses TRBV2 with TRBJ2-1; perhaps TRBD2 as D (7 bases). Per the germline V gene, CDR1 is SNHLY and CDR2 is FYNNEI. The CDR3 loop spans 14 amino acids. Deletions cut 0 bases from V and 10 bases from J, with 13 bases between. This CDR3 reads CASSEARGRGEQFF. In nucleotides, the CDR3 is TGTGCCAGCAGTGAAGCGCGGGGGAGGGGGGAGCAGTTCTTC.

The chain links TRBV7-2 to TRBJ2-5; 12 positions agree with TRBD2. Unmatched junction bases numbered 10, after V lost 4 bases and J lost 1 base. The CDR3 length is 18 residues. CDR1 is SGHTA, CDR2 FQGNSA, per germline. For the CDR3, the DNA is TGTGCCAGCAGCTCACCGAAGCTAGCGGGAGGGCGCCAAGAGACCCAGTACTTC. It is translated as CASSSPKLAGGRQETQYF.